The source of this T cell receptor (beta chain) is a study of shared clonotypes between healthy human individuals. Background on the study: Per donor, three plates held CD4 naive cells, three held CD4 memory, two held CD8 naive and one held CD8 memory. Study findings and constraints: Roughly 5% of naive CD4 clonotypes were common to several donors.

V shed 3 bases and J 6 bases; nucleotides not matched to a gene: 12. The CDR3 runs to 15 residues. Germline V lookup: CDR1 GTSNPN, CDR2 SVGIG (reference sequence). In its sample, this clone was seen a few times. The antigen remains undetermined. TCRdb keeps only in-frame clones here, not all; method: immunoSEQ multiplex PCR. The data contain just over 2,000,000 clones, approximately 95% of them singletons. The sequence was obtained from a man between 18 and 29 years old in good health. Sequencing was performed on naive CD4+ T cells sorted from blood. Specified subset: CD45RA+ positively selected. This chain uses TRBV30 with TRBJ2-7, with TRBD1 matching over 9 bases. The CDR3 is CAWRGQGLAYGEQYF. The CDR3 DNA is TGTGCCTGGAGGGGACAGGGTCTTGCTTACGGCGAGCAGTACTTC.